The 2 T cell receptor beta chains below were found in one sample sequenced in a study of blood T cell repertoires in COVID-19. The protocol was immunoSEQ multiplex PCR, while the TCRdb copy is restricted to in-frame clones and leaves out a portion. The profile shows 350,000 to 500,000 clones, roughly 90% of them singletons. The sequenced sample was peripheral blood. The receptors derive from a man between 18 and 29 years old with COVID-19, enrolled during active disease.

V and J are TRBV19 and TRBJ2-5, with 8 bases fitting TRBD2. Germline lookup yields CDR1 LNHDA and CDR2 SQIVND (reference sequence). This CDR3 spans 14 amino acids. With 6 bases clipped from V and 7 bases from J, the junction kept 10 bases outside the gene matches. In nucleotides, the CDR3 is TGTGCCAGTAGGCCGGGAGGGCGAGGGGGGACCCAGTACTTC. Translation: CASRPGGRGGTQYF. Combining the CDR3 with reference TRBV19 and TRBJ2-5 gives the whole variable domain DGGITQSPKYLFRKEGQNVTLSCEQNLNHDAMYWYRQDPGQGLRLIYYSQIVNDFQKGDIAEGYSVSREKKESFPLTVTSAQKNPTAFYLCASRPGGRGGTQYFGPGTRLLVL.

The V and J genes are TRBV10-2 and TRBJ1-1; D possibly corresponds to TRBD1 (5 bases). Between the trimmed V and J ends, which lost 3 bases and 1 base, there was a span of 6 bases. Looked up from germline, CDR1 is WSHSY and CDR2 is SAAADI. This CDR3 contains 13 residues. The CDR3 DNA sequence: TGCGCCAGCAGTGACAGGGCGAACACTGAAGCTTTCTTT. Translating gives CASSDRANTEAFF.